These 21 T cell receptor beta chains came from one sample sequenced in a study of human T cells and chemical hapten exposure. Total RNA was isolated from unfractionated whole blood. TCRdb passed the 5' RACE reads through MiXCR, listing each CDR3 protein once. The table shows roughly 120,000 distinct CDR3 sequences, with approximately 19% occurring only once. All receptors derive from a human donor in good health.

The table lists this clonotype with many counts. The chain uses TRBV18 and TRBJ2-3, with 7 bases identical to TRBD2. Germline V gene sequence: CDR1 KGHSH, CDR2 LQKENI. Trimming cost V 3 bases and J 2 bases; bases outside gene matches: 8. CDR3 length: 16 amino acids. The CDR3 DNA is TGTGCCAGCTCACCGAGATCAGCGGGATTCACAGATACGCAGTATTTT. Protein sequence: CASSPRSAGFTDTQYF.

This clonotype has just a few counts. The chain recombines TRBV29-1 with TRBJ1-2, with a weak D call TRBD1 (5 bases). The ends were cut back, 4 bases at V and 3 bases at J, with 6 bases in the middle. Germline V gene sequence: CDR1 SQVTM, CDR2 ANQGSEA. There are 11 residues in the CDR3. CDR3 DNA sequence: TGCAGCGTTGGGGGCGACTATGGCTACACCTTC. Residues: CSVGGDYGYTF.

This clonotype occurred a few times. The V gene is TRBV7-2, the J gene TRBJ2-1; maybe TRBD2 (5 bases). The CDR3 covers 14 residues. Per germline, CDR1 SGHTA and CDR2 FQGNSA. Trimming removed 1 base at V and 6 bases at J, with 10 bases between. CDR3 sequence: CASSLGGPSNEQFF. The DNA for the CDR3 is TGTGCCAGCAGCTTAGGCGGGCCATCCAATGAGCAGTTCTTC.

This clonotype has more than one count but fewer than ten. V gene TRBV2 combines with J gene TRBJ2-7, with D possibly matching TRBD2 (5 bases). Trimming left V 4 bases short and J 3 bases short, with 10 bases between. Germline V gene sequence: CDR1 SNHLY, CDR2 FYNNEI. The CDR3 is 13 residues long. CDR3 nucleotides: TGTGCCAGCAGTGCAACGAGGGACTACGAGCAGTACTTC. This codes for CASSATRDYEQYF.

This rearrangement joins TRBV27 to TRBJ1-1, with 8 bases identical to TRBD1. V was clipped by 2 bases and J by 1 base; unmatched bases: 6. The CDR3 is made up of 16 amino acids. Germline V gene lookup returns CDR1 MNHEY and CDR2 SMNVEV (reference sequence). The CDR3 is CASSLPQQGANTEAFF. The CDR3, as DNA: TGTGCCAGCAGTTTACCCCAGCAGGGGGCGAACACTGAAGCTTTCTTT.

This clonotype turned up a few times. The chain links TRBV20-1 to TRBJ2-1, with 10 bases fitting TRBD2. V dropped 6 bases and J dropped 6; count of bases not matched to a gene: 8. Germline values: CDR1 DFQATT, CDR2 SNEGSKA (reference sequence). CDR3 length equals 14 residues. The CDR3 DNA follows: TGCAGTGCCAGGGAACTAGCGGGACCCAATGAGCAGTTCTTC. Encoded protein: CSARELAGPNEQFF.

This clonotype occurred many times. The chain employs TRBV25-1 and TRBJ1-6; D is ambiguous. The CDR3 sequence is 13 residues long. Per the germline V gene, CDR1 is MGHDK and CDR2 is SYGVNS. Trimming took 6 bases from V and 8 from J, leaving 11 bases between them. The CDR3 spells CASRRGTDSPLHF. For the CDR3, the DNA is TGTGCCAGCAGGCGGGGAACCGATTCACCCCTCCACTTT.

The chain employs TRBV2 and TRBJ1-1; tentatively, D is TRBD1 (6 bases). Germline CDR1 is SNHLY and CDR2 is FYNNEI. The germline V and J ends were trimmed by 2 bases and 7 bases, with 11 bases remaining between them. The CDR3 is made up of 13 amino acids. The CDR3 DNA reads TGTGCCAGCAGTGAAACCAGGGGAGGTGAAGCTTTCTTT. Residues: CASSETRGGEAFF.

This clonotype was counted only a few times. The chain recombines TRBV20-1 with TRBJ1-5; 8 bases agree with TRBD1. Per germline, CDR1 DFQATT and CDR2 SNEGSKA (reference sequence). V gave up 0 bases and J gave up 0 bases; unmatched junction bases: 10. The CDR3 is 18 residues long. CDR3 sequence reads: CSARDPGGKRYSNQPQHF. For the CDR3, the DNA is TGCAGTGCTAGAGACCCAGGGGGCAAACGATATAGCAATCAGCCCCAGCATTTT.

The chain couples TRBV14 to TRBJ2-7, with D unresolved. Trimming stripped 5 bases from V and 1 base from J, with 12 bases between. CDR3 size: 14 residues. CDR1 and CDR2 from the germline V gene are SGHDN and FVKESK. CDR3 in DNA: TGTGCCAGCAGCGACACCGCGGCGTCCTACGAGCAGTACTTC. It codes for CASSDTAASYEQYF.

This clonotype was recorded many times. This sequence joins TRBV30 and TRBJ2-1; the D gene is possibly TRBD2 (6 bases). Between the trimmed V and J ends, which lost 4 bases and 2 bases, there was a span of 15 bases. The CDR3 sequence is 15 residues long. In germline, CDR1 is GTSNPN, CDR2 SVGIG (reference sequence). CDR3 amino acids: CAWTQFGGTYNEQFF. CDR3 nucleotide sequence: TGTGCCTGGACCCAATTCGGAGGGACCTACAATGAGCAGTTCTTC.

V gene TRBV4-1 combines with J gene TRBJ1-2; TRBD1 agrees at 7 bases. After removal of 4 bases from V and 4 bases from J, the junction contained 9 bases not matched to a gene. This CDR3 is 15 amino acids long. CDR1 and CDR2 from the germline V gene are MGHRA and YSYEKL. In nucleotides, the CDR3 is TGCGCCAGCAGCCCGAACCCCCAGGGGGGCTATGGCTACACCTTC. Amino acids: CASSPNPQGGYGYTF.

The table lists this clonotype with a few counts. The chain joins TRBV10-3 to TRBJ1-3; no reliable D call. The CDR3 is made up of 16 amino acids. Germline CDR1 ENHRY, CDR2 SYGVKD. V lost 0 bases and J 0 bases, leaving 9 bases between the germline ends. CDR3 in amino acids: CAISESAASSGNTIYF. The CDR3 DNA sequence: TGTGCCATCAGTGAGTCGGCAGCGAGCTCTGGAAACACCATATATTTT.

This chain uses TRBV27 with TRBJ2-3, with 7 bases aligning to TRBD1. CDR3 size: 16 residues. The ends lost 5 bases at V and 0 bases at J; junction bases unmatched: 8. From germline, CDR1 is MNHEY and CDR2 SMNVEV (reference sequence). The CDR3 region is CASSPPGQLSTDTQYF. In DNA, the CDR3 is TGTGCCAGCAGTCCACCGGGACAGCTCAGCACAGATACGCAGTATTTT.

In this sample, this clonotype turned up a few times. The chain combines TRBV6-6 with TRBJ1-4; the D is unclear. The CDR3 has 16 residues. The V and J ends lost 0 bases and 0 bases respectively, with 8 bases between them. Looked up from germline, CDR1 is MNHNY and CDR2 is SVGAGI (reference sequence). Written as DNA, the CDR3 is TGTGCCAGCAGTTACTCCGACACAGCAACTAATGAAAAACTGTTTTTT. This codes for CASSYSDTATNEKLFF.

The chain recombines TRBV28 with TRBJ2-6; D unclear. Deletions cut 6 bases from V and 2 bases from J, with 8 bases between. This CDR3 is 14 amino acids long. The germline V gene encodes CDR1 MDHEN and CDR2 SYDVKM. The CDR3 reads CASSHRPGANVLTF. The CDR3 bases are TGTGCCAGCAGCCATCGTCCTGGGGCCAACGTCCTGACTTTC.

The chain couples TRBV12-3 or TRBV12-4 to TRBJ2-7; the match to TRBD2 covers 8 bases. V gave up 9 bases and J gave up 7 bases; unmatched junction bases: 14. CDR3 size: 14 residues. This chain's CDR3 is CASGTGGTLMEQYF. The CDR3 DNA reads as TGTGCCAGTGGAACGGGGGGGACCCTGATGGAGCAGTACTTC.

Only a few counts were recorded for this clonotype. The chain couples TRBV5-1 to TRBJ1-1; D not resolved. The V and J ends lost 4 bases and 5 bases respectively, with 9 bases between them. The CDR3 runs 12 residues. Germline V lookup: CDR1 SGHRS, CDR2 YFSETQ. CDR3 coding DNA: TGCGCCAGCAGCACTCCCGGGACTGAAGCTTTCTTT. It codes for CASSTPGTEAFF.

The rearrangement uses TRBV10-3 and TRBJ1-1; D is uncertain. CDR3 length: 14 amino acids. The germline gives CDR1 ENHRY, CDR2 SYGVKD. V lost 5 bases to trimming and J lost 1 base, with 11 bases between them. CDR3 in amino acids: CAISNRAENTEAFF. Written as DNA, the CDR3 is TGTGCCATCAGTAACCGGGCCGAGAACACTGAAGCTTTCTTT.

V gene TRBV18 combines with J gene TRBJ2-7; D possibly matches TRBD1 or TRBD2 (5 bases each). Trimming took off 5 bases at V and 4 bases at J, with 15 bases between the two ends. The CDR3 is made up of 14 amino acids. Germline CDR1 is KGHSH and CDR2 is LQKENI. DNA for the CDR3: TGTGCCAGCTCAGCCACCGGGACCCCGTACGAGCAGTACTTC. As protein: CASSATGTPYEQYF.

A few counts support this clonotype. V usage is TRBV20-1 and J usage is TRBJ2-7; a weak D match, TRBD2 (6 bases). V was shortened by 3 bases and J by 4 bases, with 16 bases between the two germline ends. CDR1 DFQATT and CDR2 SNEGSKA come from the germline V gene (reference sequence). CDR3 length equals 14 residues. CDR3 DNA sequence: TGCAGTGCTAGCAAGACTAGTTGGGGTTACGAGCAGTACTTC. Its protein is CSASKTSWGYEQYF.